Following are 14 T cell receptor beta chains from one sample sequenced in a study of blood T cells in healthy people across ages. A J-beta primer mix and a sample-barcoded 5' primer were used in a second PCR of roughly 6 to 11 cycles. TCRdb called the 5' RACE reads again in MiXCR, with one record for every CDR3 protein. The table lists roughly 1,700,000 distinct CDR3 sequences, roughly 30% of them singletons. The source material was blood. The receptors originated from a woman aged 30 to 39 in good health.

In this sample, this clonotype turned up many times. The V call is TRBV29-1, the J call TRBJ2-7, with a weak D call TRBD2 (7 bases). This CDR3 is built from 12 residues. Trimming pared 6 bases from V and 6 bases from J, leaving 15 bases between. Germline V lookup: CDR1 SQVTM, CDR2 ANQGSEA. The CDR3 is CSVGGASLEQYF. CDR3 sequence (DNA): TGCAGCGTGGGGGGGGCCTCCCTCGAGCAGTACTTC.

The chain carries TRBV18 and TRBJ2-5; 14 nucleotides match TRBD2. Trimming cost V 6 bases and J 11 bases; bases outside gene matches: 11. The CDR3 length is 15 residues. Germline CDR1 and CDR2: KGHSH and LQKENI. CDR3 nucleotide sequence: TGTGCCAGCTCTACAACGACTAGCGGGGGGGCTGAGCAGTACTTC. Translated, it gives CASSTTTSGGAEQYF.

The chain combines TRBV15 with TRBJ2-1; 8 bases are a match to TRBD2. The CDR3 spans 20 residues. Per germline, CDR1 LNHNV and CDR2 YYDKDF (reference sequence). J lost 2 bases, V lost 8 bases, and 23 bases had no gene match. The CDR3 DNA sequence: TGTGCCACCGCTAGTGGTCCGGGACTAGTAACTGTCCGGGCCTACAATGAGCAGTTCTTC. The encoded protein is CATASGPGLVTVRAYNEQFF.

This sequence joins TRBV5-5 and TRBJ2-5, with 7 bases that match TRBD1. The tail of the sequence fits TRBJ2-7 better, so the J call may be wrong. This CDR3 spans 15 amino acids. CDR1 is SGHKS and CDR2 is YYEKEE in the germline V gene (reference sequence). As DNA, the CDR3 is TGTGCCAGCAGCTTCTCGCGACAGGGTATGGACGAGCAGTACTTC. It specifies CASSFSRQGMDEQYF.

The chain links TRBV20-1 to TRBJ2-3, with unresolved D. V was cut by 4 bases and J by 4 bases, with 12 bases left in between. This CDR3 comprises 13 residues. Germline CDR1 DFQATT, CDR2 SNEGSKA (reference sequence). The CDR3 reads CSAKDHMADTQYF. The CDR3 DNA is TGCAGTGCTAAAGATCACATGGCAGATACGCAGTATTTT.

The gene calls are TRBV6-2 or TRBV6-3 and TRBJ2-1; no clear D gene. The tail of the sequence fits TRBJ2-7 better, so the J call may be wrong. Germline CDR1 and CDR2: MNHEY and SVGEGT. This CDR3 has 13 amino acids. The CDR3 here is CASSYGSYNEQYF. CDR3 nucleotide sequence: TGTGCCAGCAGTTACGGATCCTACAATGAGCAGTACTTC.

This clonotype was detected ten times or more. The gene calls are TRBV28 and TRBJ1-2; D remains unclear. Germline CDR1 and CDR2: MDHEN and SYDVKM. V gave up 4 bases and J gave up 2 bases, with 11 bases separating them. The CDR3 covers 14 residues. The CDR3 is CASSSPTVNYGYTF. As DNA, the CDR3 is TGTGCCAGCAGTTCCCCCACGGTAAACTATGGCTACACCTTC.

The V gene is TRBV10-3, the J gene TRBJ2-7; tentatively, D is TRBD1 (5 bases). The CDR3 sequence is 14 residues long. Germline V CDR1 and CDR2: ENHRY, SYGVKD. V was shortened by 4 bases and J by 1 base, with 11 bases between the two germline ends. Here the CDR3 reads CAISARVSSYEQYF. The CDR3 region has the DNA TGTGCCATCAGTGCCAGGGTTTCGTCCTACGAGCAGTACTTC.

This clonotype was observed at least ten times. The gene calls are TRBV10-3 and TRBJ2-1; D is tentatively TRBD1 or TRBD2 (5 bases each). Looked up from germline, CDR1 is ENHRY and CDR2 is SYGVKD. Trimming took 4 bases from V and 6 from J, leaving 16 bases between them. The CDR3 is 15 amino acids. The CDR3 DNA reads as TGTGCCATCAGTGGCTCGGGGAAGAGGGGCAATGAGCAGTTCTTC. Translation gives CAISGSGKRGNEQFF.

The chain has TRBV11-2 and TRBJ1-1; unclear D gene. Deletions cut 2 bases from V and 5 bases from J, with 12 bases between. This CDR3 has 14 residues. CDR1 is SGHAT and CDR2 is FQNNGV in the germline V gene. CDR3 sequence reads: CASSLKWGRTEAFF. CDR3 nucleotides: TGTGCCAGCAGCTTAAAGTGGGGTAGGACTGAAGCTTTCTTT.

This clonotype has just one count. A single base separates this from a much larger clone, so it may be a read error. The chain carries TRBV3-1 and TRBJ2-7; TRBD1 agrees at 9 bases. CDR3 size: 14 residues. Germline lookup yields CDR1 LGHDT and CDR2 YNNKEL (reference sequence). With 4 bases clipped from V and 3 bases from J, the junction kept 4 bases outside the gene matches. The CDR3 region has the DNA TGTGCCAGCAGCCGGACAGGGGCCTTCTACGAGCAGTACTTC. The encoded protein is CASSRTGAFYEQYF.

In this sample, this clonotype turned up many times. The chain recombines TRBV10-3 with TRBJ2-7; D assignment may be TRBD1 or TRBD2 (5 bases each). The CDR3 has 12 amino acids. The germline V and J ends were trimmed by 8 bases and 4 bases, with 12 bases remaining between them. The germline CDR1 and CDR2 sequences are ENHRY and SYGVKD. The DNA for the CDR3 is TGTGCCATCTCGGGGACCCCTTACGAGCAGTACTTC. Residues: CAISGTPYEQYF.

The V gene is TRBV7-9, the J gene TRBJ1-2; 10 bases align to TRBD1. CDR3 length: 16 amino acids. The V segment lost 5 bases and the J segment 3 bases; nucleotides outside the gene matches: 9. Germline V lookup: CDR1 SEHNR, CDR2 FQNEAQ (reference sequence). CDR3 residues: CASSRDLGTGDYGYTF. CDR3 bases: TGTGCCAGCAGCCGAGATCTCGGGACAGGGGACTATGGCTACACCTTC. The full variable domain, its missing parts supplied by reference TRBV7-9 and TRBJ1-2, is DTGVSQNPRHKITKRGQNVTFRCDPISEHNRLYWYRQTLGQGPEFLTYFQNEAQLEKSRLLSDRFSAERPKGSFSTLEIQRTEQGDSAMYLCASSRDLGTGDYGYTFGSGTRLTVV.

This clonotype showed up just a few times. V and J are TRBV12-3 or TRBV12-4 and TRBJ2-3; perhaps TRBD2 as D (7 bases). CDR3 length: 15 amino acids. Trimming cost V 4 bases and J 5 bases, with 16 bases left between them. The CDR3 region is CASSSRGGALDTQYF. The CDR3 region has the DNA TGTGCCAGCAGTTCAAGGGGGGGGGCCTTAGATACGCAGTATTTT.